These T cell receptor beta chains were read from a single sample in a study of siplizumab effects on memory and regulatory T cells. Method: immunoSEQ multiplex PCR; TCRdb's copy keeps in-frame clones and lacks some. The table records about 50,000 clones, approximately 93% of them present only once. The sequencing input was CD8+ T cells sorted from blood. The receptors were sampled from a human donor in good health. CDR3s include the opening cysteine and the closing phenylalanine or tryptophan. The D gene is left open where the match is weak. The size of a clone is reported for some rows only, either as once, few or many, or as a class for expanded clones.

clone_size: NA
v_call: TRBV6-6
j_call: TRBJ2-4
d_call: NA
cdr3_nt: TGTGCCAGCAGTCATCAGGTTCTAGCCAAAAACATTCAGTACTTC
cdr3_aa: CASSHQVLAKNIQYF

clone_size: NA
v_call: TRBV5-8
j_call: TRBJ1-5
d_call: NA
cdr3_nt: TGTGCCAGCAGCTTGGGGACTAGCAATCAGCCCCAGCATTTT
cdr3_aa: CASSLGTSNQPQHF

clone_size: NA
v_call: TRBV28
j_call: TRBJ2-5
d_call: NA
cdr3_nt: TGTGCCACATCAGATAGCGATTGGCAAGAGACCCAGTACTTC
cdr3_aa: CATSDSDWQETQYF

clone_size: NA
v_call: TRBV11-2
j_call: TRBJ1-1
d_call: NA
cdr3_nt: TGTGCCAGCAGCTTAGGGGGGTGGATAGTCACTGAAGCTTTCTTT
cdr3_aa: CASSLGGWIVTEAFF

clone_size: once
v_call: TRBV7-3
j_call: TRBJ2-7
d_call: TRBD1
cdr3_nt: TGTGCCAGCAGCCTATACGGACAGGGGGCACAGTACGAGCAGTACTTC
cdr3_aa: CASSLYGQGAQYEQYF

clone_size: NA
v_call: TRBV5-4
j_call: TRBJ2-2
d_call: NA
cdr3_nt: TGTGCCAGCAGCTTGTATTGGGAGTCTAACACCGGGGAGCTGTTTTTT
cdr3_aa: CASSLYWESNTGELFF

clone_size: NA
v_call: TRBV19
j_call: TRBJ2-1
d_call: NA
cdr3_nt: TGTGCCAGTAGTATTAACGCGGCCCGGGTCAATGAGCAGTTCTTC
cdr3_aa: CASSINAARVNEQFF

clone_size: NA
v_call: TRBV5-4
j_call: TRBJ2-5
d_call: TRBD2
cdr3_nt: TGTGCCAGCTACCCCGGGCGGGGGGCCGGGGAGACCCAGTACTTC
cdr3_aa: CASYPGRGAGETQYF

clone_size: NA
v_call: TRBV29-1
j_call: TRBJ2-2
d_call: TRBD2
cdr3_nt: TGCAGCGTTGTACTAGCGGGAGAGAAGAGCGGGGAGCTGTTTTTT
cdr3_aa: CSVVLAGEKSGELFF

clone_size: NA
v_call: TRBV10-3
j_call: TRBJ1-5
d_call: NA
cdr3_nt: TGTGCCATCAGTGAGTCGGATGGGACCCAGCCCCAGCATTTT
cdr3_aa: CAISESDGTQPQHF

clone_size: NA
v_call: TRBV6-5
j_call: TRBJ1-4
d_call: NA
cdr3_nt: TGTGCCAGCAGTTACGGCAGGGTGGTCGAAAAACTGTTTTTT
cdr3_aa: CASSYGRVVEKLFF

clone_size: NA
v_call: TRBV28
j_call: TRBJ2-3
d_call: NA
cdr3_nt: TGTGCCAGCAGTCCCTACGCCGGGCCGAACACAGATACGCAGTATTTT
cdr3_aa: CASSPYAGPNTDTQYF

clone_size: NA
v_call: TRBV11-3
j_call: TRBJ2-1
d_call: TRBD2
cdr3_nt: TGTGCCAGCAGCCAAGGCGCTAGCGGGATTAGCAATGAGCAGTTCTTC
cdr3_aa: CASSQGASGISNEQFF

clone_size: once
v_call: TRBV28
j_call: TRBJ2-1
d_call: NA
cdr3_nt: TGTGCCAGCCAAAATAGACTAGTTAGGAATGAGCAGTTCTTC
cdr3_aa: CASQNRLVRNEQFF

clone_size: once
v_call: TRBV10-3
j_call: TRBJ1-2
d_call: TRBD1
cdr3_nt: TGTGCCATCCGTGGATGGGACAGCGATGGCTACACCTTC
cdr3_aa: CAIRGWDSDGYTF

clone_size: NA
v_call: TRBV7-9
j_call: TRBJ2-2
d_call: NA
cdr3_nt: TGTGCCAGCAGCTTGAACACCGGGGAGCTGTTTTTT
cdr3_aa: CASSLNTGELFF

clone_size: NA
v_call: TRBV6-5
j_call: TRBJ2-5
d_call: TRBD2
cdr3_nt: TGTGCCAGCAGTTATTATAGCGGGAGCGCAGAGACCCAGTACTTC
cdr3_aa: CASSYYSGSAETQYF